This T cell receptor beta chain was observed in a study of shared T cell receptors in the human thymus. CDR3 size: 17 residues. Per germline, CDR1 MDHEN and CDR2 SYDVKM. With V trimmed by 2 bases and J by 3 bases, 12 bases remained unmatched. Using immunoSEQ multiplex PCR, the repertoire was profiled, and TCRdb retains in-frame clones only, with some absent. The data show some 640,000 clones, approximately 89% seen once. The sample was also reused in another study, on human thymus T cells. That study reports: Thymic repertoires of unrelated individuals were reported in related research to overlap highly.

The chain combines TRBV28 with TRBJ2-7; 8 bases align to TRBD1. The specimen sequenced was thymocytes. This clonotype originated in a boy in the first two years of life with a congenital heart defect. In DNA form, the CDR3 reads TGTGCCAGCAGTTTACCCCGAAGTGGACAGGGACTCTACGAGCAGTACTTC. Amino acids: CASSLPRSGQGLYEQYF.